The TCR beta chain under discussion was sequenced for a study of technical replicates of blood from several donors. V dropped 3 bases and J dropped 5 bases, with 6 bases sitting between them. The CDR3 consists of 12 residues. Germline CDR1 MNHNS, CDR2 SASEGT. TCRdb keeps only in-frame clones here, not all; method: immunoSEQ multiplex PCR. The sample contains about 100,000 clones, roughly 95% of which appear only once. The sequence derives from a human donor in good health. Specimen: T cells isolated from PBMCs. The chain carries TRBV6-1 and TRBJ2-3, with D hard to call. The DNA of the CDR3 is TGTGCCAGCAGTGAGATCAGAGATACGCAGTATTTT. Its protein product is CASSEIRDTQYF.